The rows below give T cell receptor beta chains drawn from one sample of a study of shared clonotypes between healthy human individuals. The assay was immunoSEQ multiplex PCR, and TCRdb's table has in-frame clones only and misses some. The table records about 2.2 million clones, just over 90% of them present only once. Sequencing input: naive CD8+ T cells from PBMCs. The receptors shown here come from a man between 18 and 35 years old in good health. Some clones in this sample may be carry-over from other donors' samples. Both conserved end residues are part of each CDR3. The D gene is left open where the match is weak. The listing skips clone size in some rows; elsewhere it reads once, few, many or a size class.

V	J	D	size	DNA	CDR3
TRBV10-3	TRBJ2-3	-	-	TGTGCCATCAGTGAGCCCTTGACAAAGCAGTATTTT	CAISEPLTKQYF
TRBV28	TRBJ1-5	-	-	TGTGCCAGCAGTATCCTTGGGAGTGGCAATCAGCCCCAGCATTTT	CASSILGSGNQPQHF
TRBV14	TRBJ2-7	-	-	TGTGCCAGCAGCCAGTACCTAGGAGGCGCATCCTACGAGCAGTACTTC	CASSQYLGGASYEQYF
TRBV7-2	TRBJ1-5	-	-	TGTGCCAGCAGCTTAATAGTCAGGTCCAATCAGCCCCAGCATTTT	CASSLIVRSNQPQHF
TRBV28	TRBJ1-5	-	-	TGTGCCAGCAGTACCCCGGGGGTTAGCAATCAGCCCCAGCATTTT	CASSTPGVSNQPQHF
TRBV28	TRBJ2-7	TRBD1	-	TGTGCCAGCAGTCCTGGACAGGATTTCTCCTACGAGCAGTACTTC	CASSPGQDFSYEQYF
TRBV27	TRBJ2-7	TRBD2	once	TGTGCCAGCAGCGGTGGTGGGTTTAGCGGGAATCGGTACGAGCAGTACTTC	CASSGGGFSGNRYEQYF
TRBV27	TRBJ2-3	-	-	TGTGCCAGCAGTCGGGGCACAGATACGCAGTATTTT	CASSRGTDTQYF
TRBV18	TRBJ1-1	-	-	TGTGCCAGCTCACCCGAAAGGGGAGATACTGAAGCTTTCTTT	CASSPERGDTEAFF
TRBV10-1	TRBJ2-1	-	-	TGCGCCAGTCCCTCGGGACCCGGCAATGAGCAGTTCTTC	CASPSGPGNEQFF
TRBV27	TRBJ2-7	TRBD1	once	TGTGCCAGCAGTCGGGGGACAGGGCTGAGCGAGCAGTACTTC	CASSRGTGLSEQYF
TRBV9	TRBJ2-7	-	once	TGTGCCAGCAGCGTTCGCTTAGACCCATACGAGCAGTACTTC	CASSVRLDPYEQYF
TRBV9	TRBJ2-7	-	once	TGTGCCAGCAGCGTAGACGGCAGAAGCTCCTACGAGCAGTACTTC	CASSVDGRSSYEQYF
TRBV5-1	TRBJ1-1	-	-	TGCGCCAGCAGCCATCAAAAGGACAACACTGAAGCTTTCTTT	CASSHQKDNTEAFF
TRBV9	TRBJ2-4	-	-	TGTGCCAGCAGCGTAGGGCCCAAAAACATTCAGTACTTC	CASSVGPKNIQYF
TRBV7-9	TRBJ1-2	-	once	TGTGCCAGCAGCTCGATGACTGGCTACACCTTC	CASSSMTGYTF
TRBV5-6	TRBJ2-7	-	-	TGTGCCAGCAGCTTGGCTGCTGGATACGAGCAGTACTTC	CASSLAAGYEQYF
TRBV29-1	TRBJ2-7	-	-	TGCAGCGTCCGCGAGGCGGACCACAACTACGAGCAGTACTTC	CSVREADHNYEQYF
TRBV15	TRBJ2-1	-	-	TGTGCCACCAGCAGAGATAGGCAGGGAGATTACAATGAGCAGTTCTTC	CATSRDRQGDYNEQFF
TRBV28	TRBJ2-3	TRBD2	once	TGTGCCGGATCGACCAAGCGGGAGGGCAGCACAGATACGCAGTATTTT	CAGSTKREGSTDTQYF
TRBV20-1	TRBJ1-1	-	-	TGCAGTGCCGAGGACACTGAAGCTTTCTTT	CSAEDTEAFF
TRBV7-8	TRBJ2-1	TRBD2	once	TGTGCCAGCAGCTCAATGACAGTAGCGGGAGGTGAGCAGTTCTTC	CASSSMTVAGGEQFF
TRBV29-1	TRBJ1-1	TRBD1	few	TGCAGCGTTGAGGGTGACAGGGCGAACACTGAAGCTTTCTTT	CSVEGDRANTEAFF
TRBV5-1	TRBJ1-2	-	-	TGCGCCAGCAGCTTTTCCGGGAGGAATAACTATGGCTACACCTTC	CASSFSGRNNYGYTF
TRBV7-2	TRBJ2-4	-	-	TGTGCCAGCAGCTTGGGTGGAAGGAACATTCAGTACTTC	CASSLGGRNIQYF
TRBV5-1	TRBJ2-1	-	-	TGCGCCAGCAGATTGGGGAATGAGCAGTTCTTC	CASRLGNEQFF
TRBV4-3	TRBJ2-7	-	-	TGCGCCAGCAGCCAATTCCGGGGCTCCGAGCAGTACTTC	CASSQFRGSEQYF
TRBV27	TRBJ1-1	TRBD1	-	TGTGCCGGCAGTCCAGGGGGACAGGGGAACACTGAAGCTTTCTTT	CAGSPGGQGNTEAFF
TRBV19	TRBJ1-2	-	-	TGTGCCAGTAGTATTATCGACATTAACTATGGCTACACCTTC	CASSIIDINYGYTF
TRBV27	TRBJ1-1	-	-	TGTGCCAGCAGGGGGGACGGCATGAACACTGAAGCTTTCTTT	CASRGDGMNTEAFF
TRBV9	TRBJ2-1	TRBD2	-	TGTGCCAGCAGCGTAGGTCCTAGCGGCTCCAATGAGCAGTTCTTC	CASSVGPSGSNEQFF
TRBV11-2	TRBJ2-7	-	-	TGTGCCAGCAGCTTAGGGTCTTACGAGCAGTACTTC	CASSLGSYEQYF
TRBV25-1	TRBJ1-1	-	few	TGTGCCAGCAGTGAGAAAGGACCACTTTGGACTGAAGCTTTCTTT	CASSEKGPLWTEAFF
TRBV11-2	TRBJ2-3	TRBD2	once	TGTGCCAGCAGCACCGAGGGACTAGCAGGGGGCACAGATACGCAGTATTTT	CASSTEGLAGGTDTQYF
TRBV7-6	TRBJ2-7	TRBD1	-	TGTGCCAGCAGCGAAACTGGACAGGTCCGGGAGCAGTACTTC	CASSETGQVREQYF
TRBV7-9	TRBJ2-7	-	-	TGTGCCAGCAGCTTAGTTGGGACAACCTACGAGCAGTACTTC	CASSLVGTTYEQYF
TRBV5-1	TRBJ2-7	-	-	TGCGCCAGCAGCTTGGGAGGCGCCGGGTACGAGCAGTACTTC	CASSLGGAGYEQYF
TRBV2	TRBJ1-2	-	few	TGTGCCAGCAGTGACAGCTATGGCTACACCTTC	CASSDSYGYTF
TRBV9	TRBJ2-3	TRBD1	-	TGTGCCAGCAGTGCCGGGACAGGGGCAGATACGCAGTATTTT	CASSAGTGADTQYF
TRBV10-3	TRBJ2-1	TRBD2	-	TGTGCCATCAGTGGGGTTAGCGGGAGGGCCAGGGGCAATGAGCAGTTCTTC	CAISGVSGRARGNEQFF
TRBV28	TRBJ2-7	TRBD2	-	TGTGCCAGCGGCCGAGTGACTAGCGGGAGTGGCGGAGTCTACGAGCAGTACTTC	CASGRVTSGSGGVYEQYF
TRBV11-2	TRBJ1-2	-	-	TGTGCCAGCAGCTCCGAGACACGGATCGAGGGGGAGTATGGCTACACCTTC	CASSSETRIEGEYGYTF
TRBV9	TRBJ2-5	TRBD2	-	TGTGCCAGCAGCCCTAGGGCAGGGAGGGGAGAGACCCAGTACTTC	CASSPRAGRGETQYF
TRBV29-1	TRBJ2-3	-	-	TGCAGCGTTGAAGATCTTTTTCAGGGGCCGGAGGTAGATACGCAGTATTTT	CSVEDLFQGPEVDTQYF
TRBV9	TRBJ2-7	TRBD1	-	TGTGCCAGCAGCATAGAGACAGGGAGTCCCTACGAGCAGTACTTC	CASSIETGSPYEQYF
TRBV7-9	TRBJ2-7	-	-	TGTGCCAGCAGCTTATCAAGCGAGCAGTACTTC	CASSLSSEQYF